The sequence of this T cell receptor beta chain was determined in a study of T-cell memory formation after mild COVID-19. This clonotype has ten or more counts. Its antigen is as yet unknown. TCRdb re-analysed the 5' RACE reads in MiXCR, keeping a single row per CDR3 protein. The sample lists 140,000 to 150,000 distinct CDR3 sequences, about 19% occurring once. Germline V gene data show CDR1 as DFQATT and CDR2 as SNEGSKA (reference sequence). This CDR3 is built from 11 residues. Study results and limitations: Whereas later expanders leaned CD4+, clones contracting day 15 to 85 showed a balanced CD4/CD8 makeup. Contracting clones localized mainly to CM and EM when CD4+ and mainly to EMRA when CD8+. For second-wave clones that peaked at day 37, SARS-CoV-2 specificity went unverified.

The V and J genes are TRBV20-1 and TRBJ2-7; D is unresolved. This clonotype originated in an adult woman who had mild COVID-19 (a few samples of this study predate the infection). Cell type and time point are not known. Sample: PBMCs or a T cell subset sorted from them (not recorded which). The CDR3 protein is CSLLSSYEQYF. DNA for the CDR3: TGCAGCCTCCTGAGCTCCTACGAGCAGTACTTC.